Sequencing of this TCR beta chain was carried out in a study of blood T cell repertoires in COVID-19. About the study: Nucleic acid was either cDNA or gDNA, and it came from T cells, B-cell-depleted T cells, or PBMCs.

Donors were grouped by their self-reported clinical history. As handled by the study authors: Scientists estimated how many nucleated cells there were by amplifying reference gene primers. The data were produced by immunoSEQ multiplex PCR, yet TCRdb's version contains in-frame clones alone and is incomplete. V, J and clone size were drawn from that table, and D and trimming were deduced from the DNA. Of roughly 220,000 clones in the sample, approximately 90% were seen once. V shed 5 bases, J shed 7 bases, and the junction held 15 bases outside the gene matches. The germline V gene has CDR1 MNHEY and CDR2 SVGEGT. This CDR3 spans 16 amino acids.

The specimen sequenced was PBMCs or T cells enriched from blood (not recorded which). The chain carries TRBV6-2 or TRBV6-3 and TRBJ2-5; TRBD2 agrees at 8 bases. This receptor was identified in a woman aged 40 to 50 with acute COVID-19. The CDR3 reads CASSASGTRVRGTQYF. CDR3 bases: TGTGCCAGCAGTGCGTCCGGGACTAGGGTACGTGGGACCCAGTACTTC.